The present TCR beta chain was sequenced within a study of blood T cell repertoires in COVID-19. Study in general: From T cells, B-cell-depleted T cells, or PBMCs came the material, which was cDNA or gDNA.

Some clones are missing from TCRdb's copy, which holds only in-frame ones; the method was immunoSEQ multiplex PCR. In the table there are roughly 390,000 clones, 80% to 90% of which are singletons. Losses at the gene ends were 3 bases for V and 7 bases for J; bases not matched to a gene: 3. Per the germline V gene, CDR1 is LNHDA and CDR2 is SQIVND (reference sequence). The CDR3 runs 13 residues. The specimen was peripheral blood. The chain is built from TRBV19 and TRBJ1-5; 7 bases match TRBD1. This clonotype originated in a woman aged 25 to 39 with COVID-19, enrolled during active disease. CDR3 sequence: CASSIDRDQPQHF. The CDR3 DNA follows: TGTGCCAGTAGTATCGACAGGGACCAGCCCCAGCATTTT.